This T cell receptor (beta chain) is drawn from a study of T-cell reconstitution after alpha-beta-depleted transplantation in children (dated by TCRdb to about 2016). For context, the study as a whole: Using TCR repertoire profiling, the study quantitatively followed how T-cell immune reconstitution unfolded in children after TCRalphabeta/CD19-depleted allogeneic hematopoietic cell transplantation.

From its cysteine to its phenylalanine, the CDR3 spans 11 amino acids. The read is trimmed to its CDR3 DNA, 33 bases read in frame from base 1. The V and J ends are trimmed by 8 bases and 6 bases, leaving 11 bases between them. The germline V gene provides CDR1 SGHVS and CDR2 FQNEAQ. Note on this clonotype: This receptor's antigen is unknown. It has no much larger one-base neighbor in the sample; base qualities were not kept.

Libraries were constructed by PCR. TCRdb lists the instrument as Illumina HiSeq 2500. TCR library preparation used molecular barcoding, with unique molecular identifiers applied to normalize quantification of the TCRbeta repertoire. The raw public data were reprocessed by TCRdb itself: fastp quality trimming at Q25, MiXCR clonotype calling, in-frame beta chains only. When rows share a CDR3 protein, they turn into one entry using the most common DNA and genes. Recorded for this sample are almost 500,000 distinct CDR3 sequences; around 13% of them occurred a single time. Jointly, the top ten make up roughly 5.4% of the sample.

The material was PBMCs from the stem cell graft donor, obtained from the stem cell graft. The sequence was obtained from a human donor who donated a stem cell graft to a child with combined immunodeficiency. The chain is assembled from TRBV7-8 and TRBJ2-7; the best D guess is TRBD2, with 5 bases matching. In nucleotides, the sequence is TGTGCCAGCGGGAGTCCCAGCGAGCAGTACTTC. Translated, this gives CASGSPSEQYF.